The 30 T cell receptor beta chains in this list originate from one sample, sequenced in a study of shared clonotypes between healthy human individuals. The protocol was immunoSEQ multiplex PCR, while the TCRdb copy is restricted to in-frame clones and leaves out a portion. The sample yields about 980,000 clones, approximately 80% seen once. Material: memory CD4+ T cells sorted from blood. The subset: CD45RA-negative fraction. The receptors here all came from a man aged 18-30 years in good health.

The V gene is TRBV28, the J gene TRBJ1-2; TRBD1 might be the D (6 bases). V was pared by 5 bases and J by 4 bases, with 14 bases between. The germline CDR1 and CDR2 sequences are MDHEN and SYDVKM. The CDR3 runs 14 residues. As DNA, the CDR3 is TGTGCCAGCAGTCTGAGACAGGCCAGCTATGGCTACACCTTC. As protein: CASSLRQASYGYTF.

The chain links TRBV7-2 to TRBJ1-2; 9 nucleotides match TRBD1. Losses at the gene ends were 5 bases for V and 6 bases for J; bases not matched to a gene: 4. Germline assignment: CDR1 SGHTA and CDR2 FQGNSA. This CDR3 is built from 13 residues. DNA for the CDR3: TGTGCCAGCAGCGCCTGGACAGGGGATGGCTACACCTTC. Protein product: CASSAWTGDGYTF.

This clone occurred once. The chain combines TRBV5-5 with TRBJ1-1; tentatively, D is TRBD1 (6 bases). The germline CDR1 and CDR2 sequences are SGHKS and YYEKEE (reference sequence). This CDR3 is 13 amino acids long. Trimming left V 4 bases short and J 4 bases short, with 11 bases between. CDR3 amino acids: CASSLTGSTEAFF. In DNA form, the CDR3 reads TGTGCCAGCAGCCTCACAGGGAGCACTGAAGCTTTCTTT. The variable domain in full, with the rest retrieved from reference TRBV5-5 and TRBJ1-1, is DAGVTQSPTHLIKTRGQQVTLRCSPISGHKSVSWYQQVLGQGPQFIFQYYEKEERGRGNFPDRFSARQFPNYSSELNVNALLLGDSALYLCASSLTGSTEAFFGQGTRLTVV.

Comments on this clone: This may come from a read error, since a much larger clone is one base off. Additional DNA sequences in this sample encode the identical CDR3. CDR3 in DNA: TGTGCCAGCAGCTTTGGGGAGAACACTGAAGCTTTCTTT. It yields the protein CASSFGENTEAFF. This chain joins TRBV7-9 and TRBJ1-1, with D unresolved. CDR3 size: 13 residues. Germline loops: CDR1 SEHNR, CDR2 FQNEAQ (reference sequence). V lost 3 bases to trimming and J lost 1 base, with 6 bases between them.

The rearrangement links TRBV5-1 to TRBJ1-4; tentatively, D is TRBD1 (6 bases). Germline V lookup: CDR1 SGHRS, CDR2 YFSETQ. Trimming left V 3 bases short and J 8 bases short, with 14 bases between. This CDR3 spans 14 amino acids. The CDR3 loop is CASSSGGAEEKLFF. The DNA for the CDR3 is TGCGCCAGCAGCTCCGGGGGCGCGGAGGAAAAACTGTTTTTT.

The chain combines TRBV2 with TRBJ1-6; 11 nucleotides match TRBD1. The V gene's germline CDR1 is SNHLY and CDR2 FYNNEI. Trimming removed 0 bases from V and 9 bases from J; junction bases left unmatched: 4. The CDR3 runs 16 residues. CDR3 DNA sequence: TGTGCCAGCAGTGAAGCCCGGACAGGGGGCGTTTCACCCCTCCACTTT. Translating it yields CASSEARTGGVSPLHF. Based on the CDR3 plus reference TRBV2 and TRBJ1-6, the full variable domain is EPEVTQTPSHQVTQMGQEVILRCVPISNHLYFYWYRQILGQKVEFLVSFYNNEISEKSEIFDDQFSVERPDGSNFTLKIRSTKLEDSAMYFCASSEARTGGVSPLHFGNGTRLTVT.

The chain uses TRBV18 and TRBJ1-5; D might be TRBD1 (6 bases). Deletions cut 3 bases from V and 3 bases from J, with 12 bases between. The CDR3 covers 15 residues. The germline V gene has CDR1 KGHSH and CDR2 LQKENI. CDR3 coding DNA: TGTGCCAGCTCACCTTTTCAGGGGACCAATCAGCCCCAGCATTTT. This codes for CASSPFQGTNQPQHF.

This clone was seen only once. The rearrangement joins TRBV30 to TRBJ1-5; no definite D call. Trimming left V 2 bases short and J 1 base short, with 6 bases between. Germline-derived CDR1 and CDR2 are GTSNPN and SVGIG (reference sequence). The CDR3 extends over 13 amino acids. The CDR3 reads CAWSFGSNQPQHF. CDR3 DNA: TGTGCCTGGAGTTTCGGCAGCAATCAGCCCCAGCATTTT.

The chain uses TRBV30 and TRBJ1-1; 7 positions agree with TRBD1. The CDR3 is 14 amino acids. J gave up 7 bases and V 0 bases, and 8 bases lay outside the gene matches. Germline V gene data show CDR1 as GTSNPN and CDR2 as SVGIG (reference sequence). The CDR3 spells CAWSVLGTVGEAFF. CDR3 DNA sequence: TGTGCCTGGAGTGTACTAGGGACAGTGGGTGAAGCTTTCTTT.

The chain couples TRBV21-1 to TRBJ1-1. TRBV21-1 is described as a pseudogene. The CDR3 is 14 residues long. This CDR3 is CASSKEEGYTEAFF. For the CDR3, the DNA is TGTGCCAGCAGCAAGGAGGAGGGGTACACTGAAGCTTTCTTT.

The rearrangement joins TRBV11-2 to TRBJ2-2; D may be TRBD1 or TRBD2 (6 bases each). Germline V CDR1 and CDR2: SGHAT, FQNNGV. This CDR3 comprises 16 residues. Deletions cut 0 bases from V and 3 bases from J, with 11 bases between. The CDR3 reads CASSLDQGRYTGELFF. The CDR3 nucleotides are TGTGCCAGCAGCTTAGATCAGGGGAGGTACACCGGGGAGCTGTTTTTT.

This chain uses TRBV7-9 with TRBJ2-7; unclear D gene. Trimming removed 5 bases from V and 5 bases from J, with 13 bases in between. CDR3 length: 13 residues. The germline gives CDR1 SEHNR, CDR2 FQNEAQ (reference sequence). CDR3 coding DNA: TGTGCCAGCAGCCCAAGGGATGGGGACGAGCAGTACTTC. It is translated as CASSPRDGDEQYF.

In its sample, this clone was seen a few times. The rearrangement links TRBV9 to TRBJ1-1; no firm D call. Trimming removed 4 bases at V and 1 base at J, with 8 bases between. Germline V gene sequence: CDR1 SGDLS, CDR2 YYNGEE. The CDR3 loop spans 13 amino acids. CDR3 region: CASSTNPNTEAFF. In nucleotides, the CDR3 is TGTGCCAGCAGCACAAATCCGAACACTGAAGCTTTCTTT.

The gene calls are TRBV29-1 and TRBJ2-4, with D perhaps matching TRBD2 (5 bases). The CDR3 sequence is 13 residues long. The germline V gene encodes CDR1 SQVTM and CDR2 ANQGSEA. Trimming removed 6 bases from V and 2 bases from J, with 11 bases in between. The CDR3 sequence: CSVAGNSKNIQYF. CDR3 nucleotide sequence: TGCAGCGTGGCCGGGAACTCCAAAAACATTCAGTACTTC. Looking up the rest from reference TRBV29-1 and TRBJ2-4 gives the full variable domain: SAVISQKPSRDICQRGTSLTIQCQVDSQVTMMFWYRQQPGQSLTLIATANQGSEATYESGFVIDKFPISRPNLTFSTLTVSNMSPEDSSIYLCSVAGNSKNIQYFGAGTRLSVL.

This clone was observed a single time. V gene TRBV10-1 combines with J gene TRBJ2-1; D call uncertain. CDR1 is WNHNN and CDR2 is SYGVQD in the germline V gene (reference sequence). CDR3 length equals 13 residues. V dropped 8 bases and J dropped 6 bases, with 14 bases sitting between them. CDR3 protein: CASVFITFNEQFF. Here the CDR3 DNA reads TGCGCCAGCGTATTTATAACGTTCAATGAGCAGTTCTTC.

The J gene is TRBJ1-2, the V gene TRBV6-1; tentative D call: TRBD1 (5 bases). The CDR3 is made up of 15 amino acids. Looked up from germline, CDR1 is MNHNS and CDR2 is SASEGT. V was cut by 3 bases and J by 5 bases, with 16 bases left in between. The CDR3 loop is CASSEESGTRYGYTF. The CDR3 DNA reads TGTGCCAGCAGTGAGGAATCCGGGACCCGATATGGCTACACCTTC.

V is TRBV4-3 and J is TRBJ2-5, with a tentative D call TRBD2 (6 bases). CDR1 and CDR2 from the germline V gene are LGHNA and YSLEER. This CDR3 is built from 16 residues. The ends were cut back, 5 bases at V and 1 base at J, with 17 bases in the middle. Here the CDR3 reads CASSTRGRRGQETQYF. The CDR3 region has the DNA TGCGCCAGCAGCACTCGGGGTAGGAGGGGCCAAGAGACCCAGTACTTC.

V and J are TRBV2 and TRBJ1-3; the D gene is possibly TRBD1 (6 bases). Germline-derived CDR1 and CDR2 are SNHLY and FYNNEI. This CDR3 has 16 residues. V lost 6 bases to trimming and J lost 3 bases, with 18 bases between them. CDR3 protein: CASSPRGGASGNTIYF. CDR3 coding DNA: TGTGCCAGCAGCCCCAGGGGAGGGGCGAGTGGAAACACCATATATTTT.

V usage is TRBV2 and J usage is TRBJ2-7; unclear D gene. V was shortened by 3 bases and J by 0 bases, with 18 bases between the two germline ends. Per the germline V gene, CDR1 is SNHLY and CDR2 is FYNNEI. This CDR3 is 17 amino acids long. CDR3 DNA sequence: TGTGCCAGCAGTGAGGCTCTGGTGTCGCGGTCCTCCTACGAGCAGTACTTC. Translating it yields CASSEALVSRSSYEQYF.

This clone was seen more than once but under ten times. This sequence joins TRBV6-5 and TRBJ2-3; no clear D. V lost 1 base, J lost 1 base, and 12 bases lay in between. CDR1 MNHEY and CDR2 SVGAGI come from the germline V gene. This CDR3 region has 16 residues. DNA for the CDR3: TGTGCCAGCAGTTACTGGCCTCGCCGGGGCACAGATACGCAGTATTTT. Its translation: CASSYWPRRGTDTQYF.

The chain uses TRBV2 and TRBJ1-6; weak D call: TRBD1 (6 bases). Per the germline V gene, CDR1 is SNHLY and CDR2 is FYNNEI. With 6 bases removed from V and 5 bases from J, the gap between germline ends came to 14 bases. The CDR3 spans 15 residues. CDR3 nucleotide sequence: TGTGCCAGCAGCGGACAGTACATTAATAATTCACCCCTCCACTTT. This encodes CASSGQYINNSPLHF. The whole variable domain, remainder taken from reference TRBV2 and TRBJ1-6, is EPEVTQTPSHQVTQMGQEVILRCVPISNHLYFYWYRQILGQKVEFLVSFYNNEISEKSEIFDDQFSVERPDGSNFTLKIRSTKLEDSAMYFCASSGQYINNSPLHFGNGTRLTVT.

V and J are TRBV6-1 and TRBJ1-2, with 10 bases lining up with TRBD1. CDR1 and CDR2 from the germline V gene are MNHNS and SASEGT. The ends lost 4 bases at V and 5 bases at J; junction bases unmatched: 10. The CDR3 runs to 16 residues. The CDR3 sequence is CASSAGGTGVSYGYTF. Here the CDR3 DNA reads TGTGCCAGCAGTGCCGGTGGGACAGGGGTCAGTTATGGCTACACCTTC.

The J gene is TRBJ2-5, the V gene TRBV9; 10 positions match TRBD1. The CDR3 extends over 15 amino acids. The germline gives CDR1 SGDLS, CDR2 YYNGEE. V shed 4 bases, J shed 7 bases, and the junction held 10 bases outside the gene matches. CDR3 residues: CASSPGTGALGTQYF. The CDR3 DNA reads TGTGCCAGCAGCCCAGGGACAGGGGCGCTGGGGACCCAGTACTTC. The full variable domain, its missing parts supplied by reference TRBV9 and TRBJ2-5, is DSGVTQTPKHLITATGQRVTLRCSPRSGDLSVYWYQQSLDQGLQFLIQYYNGEERAKGNILERFSAQQFPDLHSELNLSSLELGDSALYFCASSPGTGALGTQYFGPGTRLLVL.

CDR3 DNA sequence: TGTGCCATCAGTGGAAACACAGATACGCAGTATTTT. This codes for CAISGNTDTQYF. The chain joins TRBV10-3 to TRBJ2-3; D gene uncertain. Germline CDR1 and CDR2: ENHRY and SYGVKD. The V end lost 4 bases, the J end lost 2 bases, and 4 bases lay between the germline ends. The CDR3 runs to 12 residues.

J is TRBJ2-2 and V is TRBV10-3; D may match TRBD1 or TRBD2 (7 bases each). The V and J ends lost 11 bases and 0 bases respectively, with 22 bases between them. The germline gives CDR1 ENHRY, CDR2 SYGVKD. The CDR3 has 17 amino acids. The CDR3: CASQGGSGTANTGELFF. The CDR3 nucleotides read TGTGCCTCCCAAGGAGGGAGCGGGACAGCGAACACCGGGGAGCTGTTTTTT.

This clone was seen only once. The chain carries TRBV4-1 and TRBJ2-5, with 11 bases identical to TRBD2. The CDR3 is 19 residues long. J lost 4 bases, V lost 4 bases, and 17 bases had no gene match. Germline-derived CDR1 and CDR2 are MGHRA and YSYEKL. The CDR3 sequence is CASSRSDSGRGIGGETQYF. The CDR3 region has the DNA TGCGCCAGCAGCCGATCCGATAGCGGGAGGGGGATAGGAGGAGAGACCCAGTACTTC.

This clone was recorded a few times. This sequence joins TRBV30 and TRBJ2-3, with D unresolved. V lost 5 bases and J 6 bases, leaving 6 bases between the germline ends. Per germline, CDR1 GTSNPN and CDR2 SVGIG (reference sequence). The length of the CDR3 is 10 residues. The CDR3 DNA is TGTGCCTGGGGAGTGGATACGCAGTATTTT. Translation gives CAWGVDTQYF.

The V call is TRBV9, the J call TRBJ2-2; no definite D call. In germline, CDR1 is SGDLS, CDR2 YYNGEE. Between the trimmed V and J ends, which lost 1 base and 6 bases, there was a span of 13 bases. The CDR3 length is 15 residues. This chain's CDR3 is CASSVQGTPAGELFF. DNA of the CDR3: TGTGCCAGCAGCGTACAAGGCACCCCTGCCGGGGAGCTGTTTTTT.

V gene TRBV7-3 combines with J gene TRBJ2-2; no clear D. This CDR3 comprises 14 residues. Germline CDR1 and CDR2: SGHTA and FQGTGA. The V and J ends lost 2 bases and 8 bases respectively, with 12 bases between them. Written as DNA, the CDR3 is TGTGCCAGCAGCTTATTTCCAGGAACAGGGGAGCTGTTTTTT. Its translation: CASSLFPGTGELFF. Full variable domain (missing parts from reference TRBV7-3 and TRBJ2-2): GAGVSQTPSNKVTEKGKYVELRCDPISGHTALYWYRQSLGQGPEFLIYFQGTGAADDSGLPNDRFFAVRPEGSVSTLKIQRTERGDSAVYLCASSLFPGTGELFFGEGSRLTVL.

In this sample, this clone turned up once. The V and J genes are TRBV5-4 and TRBJ2-2; 7 bases match TRBD1. J gave up 3 bases and V 4 bases, and 9 bases lay outside the gene matches. This CDR3 has 16 residues. Per the germline V gene, CDR1 is SGHNT and CDR2 is YYREEE (reference sequence). Here the CDR3 DNA reads TGTGCCAGCAGCCCGAAAGGCAGGGGGTACACCGGGGAGCTGTTTTTT. Its translation is CASSPKGRGYTGELFF.